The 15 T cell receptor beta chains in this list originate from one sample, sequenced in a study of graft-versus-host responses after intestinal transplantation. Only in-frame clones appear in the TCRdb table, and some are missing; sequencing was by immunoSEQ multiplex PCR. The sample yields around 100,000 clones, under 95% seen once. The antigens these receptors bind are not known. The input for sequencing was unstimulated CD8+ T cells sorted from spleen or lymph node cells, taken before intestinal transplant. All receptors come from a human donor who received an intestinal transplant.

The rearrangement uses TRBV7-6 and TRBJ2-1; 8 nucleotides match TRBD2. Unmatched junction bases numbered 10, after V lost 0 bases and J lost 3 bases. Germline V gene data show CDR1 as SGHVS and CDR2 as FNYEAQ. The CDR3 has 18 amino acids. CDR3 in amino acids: CASSLARTSRLRYNEQFF. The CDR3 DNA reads TGTGCCAGCAGCTTAGCCAGGACTAGCCGACTCCGCTACAATGAGCAGTTCTTC.

The DNA of the CDR3 is TGTGCCAGCAGCGTAGGTGGCACAGTCGGGTATAATTCACCCCTCCACTTT. Its translation: CASSVGGTVGYNSPLHF. The V call is TRBV9, the J call TRBJ1-6; no clear D. There are 17 residues in the CDR3. V was shortened by 0 bases and J by 4 bases, with 14 bases between the two germline ends. Germline V CDR1 and CDR2: SGDLS, YYNGEE.

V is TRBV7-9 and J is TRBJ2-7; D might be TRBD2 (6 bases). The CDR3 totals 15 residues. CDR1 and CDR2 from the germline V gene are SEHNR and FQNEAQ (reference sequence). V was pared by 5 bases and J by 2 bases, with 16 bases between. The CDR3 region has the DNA TGTGCCAGCAGCCACTCCGGGGGTGCCCCCTACGAGCAGTACTTC. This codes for CASSHSGGAPYEQYF.

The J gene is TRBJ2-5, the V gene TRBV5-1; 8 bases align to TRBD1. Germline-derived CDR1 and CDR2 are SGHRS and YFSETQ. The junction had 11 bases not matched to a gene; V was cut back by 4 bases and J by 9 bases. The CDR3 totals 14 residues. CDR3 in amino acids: CASSSPTGDPAQYF. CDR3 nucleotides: TGCGCCAGCAGCAGCCCGACAGGGGATCCGGCCCAGTACTTC.

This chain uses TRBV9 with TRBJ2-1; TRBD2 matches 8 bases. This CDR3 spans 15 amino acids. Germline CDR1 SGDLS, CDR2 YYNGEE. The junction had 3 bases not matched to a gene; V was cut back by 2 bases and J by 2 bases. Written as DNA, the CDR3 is TGTGCCAGCAGCGTTAGCGGGGCGACCTACAATGAGCAGTTCTTC. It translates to CASSVSGATYNEQFF.

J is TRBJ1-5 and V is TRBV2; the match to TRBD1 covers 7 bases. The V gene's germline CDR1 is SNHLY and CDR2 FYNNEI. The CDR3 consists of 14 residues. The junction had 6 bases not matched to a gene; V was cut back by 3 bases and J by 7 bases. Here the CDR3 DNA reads TGTGCCAGCAGTGACCGGCAGGGGGAACAGCCCCAGCATTTT. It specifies CASSDRQGEQPQHF.

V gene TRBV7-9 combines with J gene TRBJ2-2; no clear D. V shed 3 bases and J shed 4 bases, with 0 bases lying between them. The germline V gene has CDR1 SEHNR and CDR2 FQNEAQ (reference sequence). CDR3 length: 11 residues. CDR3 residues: CASSFTGELFF. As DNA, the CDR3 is TGTGCCAGCAGCTTCACCGGGGAGCTGTTTTTT.

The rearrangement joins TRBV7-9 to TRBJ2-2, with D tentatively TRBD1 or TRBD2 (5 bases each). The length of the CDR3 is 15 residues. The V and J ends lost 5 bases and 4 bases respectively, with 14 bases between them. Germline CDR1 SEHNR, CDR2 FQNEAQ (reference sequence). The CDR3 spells CASSQGPSSTGELFF. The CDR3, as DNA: TGTGCCAGCAGCCAGGGACCTTCTTCCACCGGGGAGCTGTTTTTT.

This CDR3 is CAWSVPQGEGYTF. Here the CDR3 DNA reads TGTGCCTGGAGTGTACCACAGGGGGAAGGCTACACCTTC. The rearrangement links TRBV30 to TRBJ1-2, with 8 positions matching TRBD1. This CDR3 contains 13 residues. V lost 0 bases to trimming and J lost 8 bases; unmatched junction nucleotides: 5. Germline V gene sequence: CDR1 GTSNPN, CDR2 SVGIG (reference sequence). The whole variable domain, remainder taken from reference TRBV30 and TRBJ1-2, is SQTIHQWPATLVQPVGSPLSLECTVEGTSNPNLYWYRQAAGRGLQLLFYSVGIGQISSEVPQNLSASRPQDRQFILSSKKLLLSDSGFYLCAWSVPQGEGYTFGSGTRLTVV.

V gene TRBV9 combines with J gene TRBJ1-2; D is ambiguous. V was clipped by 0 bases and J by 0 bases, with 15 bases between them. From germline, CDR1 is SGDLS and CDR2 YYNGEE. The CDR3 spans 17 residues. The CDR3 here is CASSVGQGSGANYGYTF. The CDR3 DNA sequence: TGTGCCAGCAGCGTAGGCCAAGGGTCGGGTGCTAACTATGGCTACACCTTC.

The CDR3 spells CASSLNTRNEQYF. The DNA for the CDR3 is TGTGCCAGCAGCCTCAACACCCGAAACGAGCAGTACTTC. This chain joins TRBV5-4 and TRBJ2-5; D is undetermined. The DNA end is a closer match to TRBJ2-7, so the J assignment may be wrong. Germline V lookup: CDR1 SGHNT, CDR2 YYREEE (reference sequence). This CDR3 has 13 amino acids.

The CDR3 DNA reads TGCGCCAGCAGCTTGGCAGGGACCTACAATGAGCAGTTCTTC. Residues: CASSLAGTYNEQFF. The V and J genes are TRBV5-1 and TRBJ2-1; D possibly corresponds to TRBD1 (5 bases). V was pared by 0 bases and J by 2 bases, with 6 bases between. This CDR3 contains 14 residues. From germline, CDR1 is SGHRS and CDR2 YFSETQ. Combining the CDR3 with reference TRBV5-1 and TRBJ2-1 gives the whole variable domain KAGVTQTPRYLIKTRGQQVTLSCSPISGHRSVSWYQQTPGQGLQFLFEYFSETQRNKGNFPGRFSGRQFSNSRSEMNVSTLELGDSALYLCASSLAGTYNEQFFGPGTRLTVL.

The CDR3 region has the DNA TGTGCCAGCAGCTCACACGACGCGAACACCGGGGAGCTGTTTTTT. Translating gives CASSSHDANTGELFF. The J gene is TRBJ2-2, the V gene TRBV5-4; D is undetermined. V lost 3 bases and J lost 0, with 9 bases in between. The CDR3 loop spans 15 amino acids. From germline, CDR1 is SGHNT and CDR2 YYREEE (reference sequence).

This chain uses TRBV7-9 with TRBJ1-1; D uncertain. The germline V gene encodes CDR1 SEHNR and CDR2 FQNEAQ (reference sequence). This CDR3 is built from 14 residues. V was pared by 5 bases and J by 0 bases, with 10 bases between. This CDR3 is CASSQNSVNTEAFF. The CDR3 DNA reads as TGTGCCAGCAGCCAGAACTCAGTGAACACTGAAGCTTTCTTT.

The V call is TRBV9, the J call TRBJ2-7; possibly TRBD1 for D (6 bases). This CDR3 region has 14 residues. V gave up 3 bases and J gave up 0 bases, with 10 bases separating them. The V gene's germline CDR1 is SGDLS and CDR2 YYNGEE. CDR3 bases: TGTGCCAGCAGCGCGGCGACAGGCTCCTACGAGCAGTACTTC. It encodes CASSAATGSYEQYF. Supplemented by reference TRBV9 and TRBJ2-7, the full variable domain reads DSGVTQTPKHLITATGQRVTLRCSPRSGDLSVYWYQQSLDQGLQFLIQYYNGEERAKGNILERFSAQQFPDLHSELNLSSLELGDSALYFCASSAATGSYEQYFGPGTRLTVT.